The rows below give T cell receptor beta chains drawn from one sample of a study of T-cell memory formation after mild COVID-19. MiXCR was run by TCRdb on the 5' RACE reads, yielding one entry per CDR3 protein. The table shows approximately 500,000 distinct CDR3 sequences, with nearly 25% occurring only once. The sequencing sample was made of PBMCs or a T cell subset sorted from them (not recorded which). The origin of the receptors is an adult woman who had mild COVID-19 (a few samples of this study predate the infection). Cell type and time point are not known. CDR3s include the opening cysteine and the closing phenylalanine or tryptophan. The D gene is left open where the match is weak. Size tells how often a clone was seen (once, few, many) or the class of an expanded clone, and some rows leave it out.

d_gene	v_gene	abundance	j_gene	CDR3nt	CDR3aa
TRBD1	TRBV6-1	.	TRBJ1-2	TGTGCCAGCAGTCCCCACCGGGACAGGGTGTCCTATGGCTACACCTTC	CASSPHRDRVSYGYTF
.	TRBV7-6	.	TRBJ2-5	TGTGCCAGCAGCGTAGGGGGGACAATACGCCAAGAGACCCAGTACTTC	CASSVGGTIRQETQYF
TRBD2	TRBV24-1	many	TRBJ2-1	TGTGCCACCAGTGATTTCCCTATAGCGGGGGAAGGCAATGAGCAGTTCTTC	CATSDFPIAGEGNEQFF
.	TRBV7-2	.	TRBJ2-5	TGTGCCAGCAGCTTAGCGTCTAGCAGGCAAGAGACCCAGTACTTC	CASSLASSRQETQYF
.	TRBV5-6	.	TRBJ1-1	TGTGCCAGCAGCAATCTCTACACTGAAGCTTTCTTT	CASSNLYTEAFF
.	TRBV6-1	.	TRBJ2-1	TGTGCCAGCAGTGCGCTAAGGGGGTCGAGCTCCTACAATGAGCAGTTCTTC	CASSALRGSSSYNEQFF
.	TRBV27	.	TRBJ1-4	TGTGCCAGCAGTTCGTTGGGCAGGCCGATAACTAATGAAAAACTGTTTTTT	CASSSLGRPITNEKLFF
TRBD2	TRBV3-1	few	TRBJ2-3	TGTGCCAGCAGCCGAGGGACTAGCGGAGATACGCAGTATTTT	CASSRGTSGDTQYF
TRBD1	TRBV23-1	few	TRBJ1-5	TGCGCCAGCACCTATCTGGGTCCGGGACAGGGTCGTCAGCCCCAGCATTTT	CASTYLGPGQGRQPQHF
TRBD2	TRBV3-1	few	TRBJ2-3	TGTGCCAGCTCTTTTCGCGGGGGGGTTGATACGCAGTATTTT	CASSFRGGVDTQYF